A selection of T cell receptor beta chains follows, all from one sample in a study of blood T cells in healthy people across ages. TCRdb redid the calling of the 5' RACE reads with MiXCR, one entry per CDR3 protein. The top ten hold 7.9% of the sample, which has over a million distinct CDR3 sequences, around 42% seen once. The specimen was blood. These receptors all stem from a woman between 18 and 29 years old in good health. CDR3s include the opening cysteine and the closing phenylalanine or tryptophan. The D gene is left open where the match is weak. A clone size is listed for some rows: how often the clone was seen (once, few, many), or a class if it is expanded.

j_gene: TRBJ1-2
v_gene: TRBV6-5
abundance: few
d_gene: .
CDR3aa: CASSYSPNYGYTF
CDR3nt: TGTGCCAGCAGTTACTCGCCGAACTATGGCTACACCTTC

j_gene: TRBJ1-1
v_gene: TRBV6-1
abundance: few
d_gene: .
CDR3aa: CASNQIGNTEAFF
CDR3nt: TGTGCCAGCAATCAGATAGGGAACACTGAAGCTTTCTTT

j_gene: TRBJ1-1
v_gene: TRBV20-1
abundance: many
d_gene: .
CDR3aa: CSARENTEAFF
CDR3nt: TGCAGTGCTAGGGAGAACACTGAAGCTTTCTTT

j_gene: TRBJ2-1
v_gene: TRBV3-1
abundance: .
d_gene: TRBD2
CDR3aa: CASSHFSGRAHEQFF
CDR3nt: TGTGCCAGCAGCCATTTCAGCGGGAGGGCCCATGAGCAGTTCTTC

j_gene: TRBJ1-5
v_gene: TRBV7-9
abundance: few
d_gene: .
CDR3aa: CASSSLNSNQPQHF
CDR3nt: TGTGCCAGCAGCTCTTTAAATAGCAATCAGCCCCAGCATTTT

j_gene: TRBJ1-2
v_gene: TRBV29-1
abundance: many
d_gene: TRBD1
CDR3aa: CSVSDRTNYGYTF
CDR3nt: TGCAGCGTTTCGGACAGGACAAACTATGGCTACACCTTC

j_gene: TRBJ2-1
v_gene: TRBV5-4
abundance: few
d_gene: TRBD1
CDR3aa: CASSPWGTGGNEQFF
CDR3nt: TGTGCCAGCAGCCCCTGGGGGACAGGGGGCAATGAGCAGTTCTTC

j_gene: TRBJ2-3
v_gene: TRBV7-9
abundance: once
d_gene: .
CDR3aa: CASGLENGADTQYF
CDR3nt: TGTGCCAGCGGCTTAGAGAATGGGGCAGATACGCAGTATTTT

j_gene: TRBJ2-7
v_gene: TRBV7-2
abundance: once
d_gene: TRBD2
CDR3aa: CASSLALAGGGSYEQYF
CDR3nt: TGTGCCAGCAGCTTAGCACTAGCGGGAGGCGGCTCCTACGAGCAGTACTTC

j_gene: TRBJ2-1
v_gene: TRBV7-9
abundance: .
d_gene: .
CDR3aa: CASTGDEQFF
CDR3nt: TGTGCCAGCACGGGGGATGAGCAGTTCTTC

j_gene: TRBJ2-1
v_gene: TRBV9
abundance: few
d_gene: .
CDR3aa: CASSPVGPLVGNEQFF
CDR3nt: TGTGCCAGCAGCCCAGTGGGGCCCCTCGTAGGGAATGAGCAGTTCTTC

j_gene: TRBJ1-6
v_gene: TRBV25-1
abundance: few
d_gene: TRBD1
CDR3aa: CASSEWGDRGGSPLHF
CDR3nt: TGTGCCAGCAGTGAATGGGGCGACAGGGGAGGTTCACCCCTCCACTTT

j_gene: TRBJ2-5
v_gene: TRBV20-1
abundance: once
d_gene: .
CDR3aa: CSASEGDETQYF
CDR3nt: TGCAGTGCTAGCGAGGGGGATGAGACCCAGTACTTC

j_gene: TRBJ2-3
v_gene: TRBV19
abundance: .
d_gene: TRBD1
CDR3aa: CASSPRDRISTDTQYF
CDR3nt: TGTGCCAGTAGTCCAAGGGACAGGATTAGCACAGATACGCAGTATTTT

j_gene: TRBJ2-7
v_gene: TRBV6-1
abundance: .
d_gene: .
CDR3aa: CASSHGVGYEQYF
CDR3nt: TGTGCCAGCAGTCATGGAGTCGGCTACGAGCAGTACTTC

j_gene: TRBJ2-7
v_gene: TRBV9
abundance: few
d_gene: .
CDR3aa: CASSATGEAYEQYF
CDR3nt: TGTGCCAGCAGCGCGACAGGCGAAGCCTACGAGCAGTACTTC

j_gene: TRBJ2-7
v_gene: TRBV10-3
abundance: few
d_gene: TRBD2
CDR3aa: CAISGTSGNSYEQYF
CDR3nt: TGTGCCATCAGTGGGACTAGCGGGAACTCCTACGAGCAGTACTTC

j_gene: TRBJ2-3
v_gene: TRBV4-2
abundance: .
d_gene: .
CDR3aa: CASSQDPRGDAQYF
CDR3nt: TGTGCCAGCAGCCAAGACCCGAGGGGGGATGCGCAGTATTTT

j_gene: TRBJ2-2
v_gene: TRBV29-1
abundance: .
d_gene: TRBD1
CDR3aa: CSVGQGANTGELFF
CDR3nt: TGCAGCGTCGGACAGGGCGCGAACACCGGGGAGCTGTTTTTT

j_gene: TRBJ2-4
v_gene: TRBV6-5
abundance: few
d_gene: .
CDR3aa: CASSYTQQGPQYF
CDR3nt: TGTGCCAGCAGTTACACCCAACAGGGACCGCAGTACTTC

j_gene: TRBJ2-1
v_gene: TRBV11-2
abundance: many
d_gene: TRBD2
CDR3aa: CASSLVTSGIFYEQFF
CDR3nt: TGTGCCAGCAGCTTAGTGACTAGCGGGATATTCTATGAGCAGTTCTTC

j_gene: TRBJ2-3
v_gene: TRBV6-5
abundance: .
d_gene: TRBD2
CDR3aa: CASSMSGGADTQYF
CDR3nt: TGTGCCAGCAGTATGAGCGGGGGGGCAGATACGCAGTATTTT

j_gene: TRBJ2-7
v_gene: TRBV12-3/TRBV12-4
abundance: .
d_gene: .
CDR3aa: CASSLAVGSDEQYF
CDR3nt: TGTGCCAGCAGTTTAGCCGTCGGGAGTGACGAGCAGTACTTC

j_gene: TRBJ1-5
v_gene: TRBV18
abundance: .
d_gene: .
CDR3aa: CASSPPSGADNQPQHF
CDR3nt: TGTGCCAGCTCACCACCGTCAGGGGCAGACAATCAGCCCCAGCATTTT

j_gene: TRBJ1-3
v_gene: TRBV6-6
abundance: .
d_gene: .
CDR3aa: CASSSGVPGNTIYF
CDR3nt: TGTGCCAGCAGTTCGGGGGTCCCTGGAAACACCATATATTTT

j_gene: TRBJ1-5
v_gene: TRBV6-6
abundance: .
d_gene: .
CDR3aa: CASSHLYSNQPQHF
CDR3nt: TGTGCCAGCAGCCACCTCTATAGCAATCAGCCCCAGCATTTT

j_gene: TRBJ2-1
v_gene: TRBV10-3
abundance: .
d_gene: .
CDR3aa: CAISRGSGYNEQFF
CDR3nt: TGTGCCATCAGCCGAGGTAGCGGTTACAATGAGCAGTTCTTC

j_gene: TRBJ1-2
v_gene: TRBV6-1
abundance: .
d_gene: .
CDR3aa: CAIQEGGNSSNYGYTF
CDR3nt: TGTGCCATTCAGGAGGGGGGAAATTCATCTAACTATGGCTACACCTTC

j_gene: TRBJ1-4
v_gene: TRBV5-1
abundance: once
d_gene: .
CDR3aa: CASSLGRGQPATNEKLFF
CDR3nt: TGCGCCAGCAGCTTGGGCCGGGGTCAGCCTGCAACTAATGAAAAACTGTTTTTT

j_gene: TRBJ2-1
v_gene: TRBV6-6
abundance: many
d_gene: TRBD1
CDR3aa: CASALGQGYNEQFF
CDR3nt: TGTGCCAGCGCTTTGGGACAGGGTTACAATGAGCAGTTCTTC

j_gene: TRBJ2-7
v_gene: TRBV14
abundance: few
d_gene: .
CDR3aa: CASSQEYGGTYEQYF
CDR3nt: TGTGCCAGCAGCCAAGAGTACGGCGGAACCTACGAGCAGTACTTC

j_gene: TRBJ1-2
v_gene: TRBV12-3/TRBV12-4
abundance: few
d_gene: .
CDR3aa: CASSPSGGPYGYTF
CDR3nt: TGTGCCAGCTCACCCTCCGGAGGACCCTATGGCTACACCTTC

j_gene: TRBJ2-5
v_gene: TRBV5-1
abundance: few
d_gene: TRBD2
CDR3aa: CASSSGDGQETQYF
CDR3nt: TGCGCCAGCAGCAGCGGGGACGGCCAAGAGACCCAGTACTTC

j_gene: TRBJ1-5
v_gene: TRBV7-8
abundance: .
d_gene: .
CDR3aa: CASSLKDTGLGNQPQHF
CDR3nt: TGTGCCAGCAGCTTAAAGGACACAGGGTTGGGCAATCAGCCCCAGCATTTT

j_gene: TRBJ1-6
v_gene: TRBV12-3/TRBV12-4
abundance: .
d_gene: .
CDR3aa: CASSFQPGTLNSPLHF
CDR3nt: TGTGCCAGCAGTTTCCAACCGGGGACCCTGAATTCACCCCTCCACTTT

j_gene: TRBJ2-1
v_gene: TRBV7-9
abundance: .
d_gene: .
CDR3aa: CASSLWSSRAQETQFF
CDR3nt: TGTGCCAGCAGCTTATGGTCTTCCAGAGCCCAAGAGACCCAGTTCTTC

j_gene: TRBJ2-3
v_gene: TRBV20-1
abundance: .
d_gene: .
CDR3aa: CSARETRTSTDTQYF
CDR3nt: TGCAGTGCTAGAGAGACTCGCACTAGCACAGATACGCAGTATTTT

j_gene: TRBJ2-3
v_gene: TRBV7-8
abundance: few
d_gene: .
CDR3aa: CASSLVEVRTSDTQYF
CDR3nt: TGTGCCAGCAGCTTAGTAGAGGTTCGGACTTCGGATACGCAGTATTTT

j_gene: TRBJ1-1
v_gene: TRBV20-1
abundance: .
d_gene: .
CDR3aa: CSARVGIPAAVEAFF
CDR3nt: TGCAGTGCTAGAGTCGGCATCCCCGCAGCCGTTGAAGCTTTCTTT

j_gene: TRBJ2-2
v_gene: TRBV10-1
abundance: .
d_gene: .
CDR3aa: CASSELGGLNTGELFF
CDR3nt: TGCGCCAGCAGTGAGTTAGGGGGTTTGAACACCGGGGAGCTGTTTTTT

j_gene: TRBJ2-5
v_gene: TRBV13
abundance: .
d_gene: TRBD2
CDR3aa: CASSLRLAGAQGETQYF
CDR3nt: TGTGCCAGCAGCTTAAGGCTAGCGGGGGCTCAGGGAGAGACCCAGTACTTC

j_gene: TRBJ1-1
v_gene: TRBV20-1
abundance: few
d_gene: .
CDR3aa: CSALRVGTEAFF
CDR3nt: TGCAGTGCTCTTAGGGTAGGGACTGAAGCTTTCTTT